This T cell receptor (beta chain) was recorded in a study of T cell responses to AZD1222 COVID-19 vaccine. General study results and limits: Targets within unmutated variant regions were reportedly found for nearly half of spike-specific TCRs. Scientists sampled the repertoires only once the peak T cell response had passed. There were vaccine-associated CD4 TCRs across spike, dominant at 160-218 and 743-854.

Method: immunoSEQ multiplex PCR; TCRdb's copy keeps in-frame clones and lacks some. The table shows approximately 130,000 clones, with 91% occurring only once. Remarks on this clone: Its specificity is unknown.

Sequenced material: peripheral blood, taken on day 0 of AZD1222 vaccination. The receptor was isolated from an adult in good health.

CDR3: CATTGDLPTEAFF. The CDR3 nucleotides are TGTGCCACTACAGGGGATCTTCCGACTGAAGCTTTCTTT. The V call is TRBV10-3, the J call TRBJ1-1; 7 positions agree with TRBD1. CDR3 length: 13 residues. Losses at the gene ends were 10 bases for V and 5 bases for J; bases not matched to a gene: 10. Germline assignment: CDR1 ENHRY and CDR2 SYGVKD.